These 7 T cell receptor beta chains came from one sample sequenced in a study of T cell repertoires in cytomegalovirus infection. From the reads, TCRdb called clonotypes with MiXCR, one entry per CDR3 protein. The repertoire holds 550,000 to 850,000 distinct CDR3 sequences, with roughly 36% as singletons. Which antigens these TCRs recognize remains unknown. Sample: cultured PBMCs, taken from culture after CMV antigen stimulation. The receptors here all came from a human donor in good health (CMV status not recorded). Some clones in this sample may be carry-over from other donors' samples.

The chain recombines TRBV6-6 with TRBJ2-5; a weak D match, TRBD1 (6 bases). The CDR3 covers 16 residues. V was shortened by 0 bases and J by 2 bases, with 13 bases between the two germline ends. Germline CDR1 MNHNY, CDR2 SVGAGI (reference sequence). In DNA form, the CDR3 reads TGTGCCAGCAGTTACTCCTGGGGACAAGTACAAGAGACCCAGTACTTC. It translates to CASSYSWGQVQETQYF.

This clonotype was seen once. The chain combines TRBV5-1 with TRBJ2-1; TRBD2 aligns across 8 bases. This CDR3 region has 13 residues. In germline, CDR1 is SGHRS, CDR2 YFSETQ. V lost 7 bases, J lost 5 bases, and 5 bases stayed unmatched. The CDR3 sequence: CASGGLVHNEQFF. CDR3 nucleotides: TGCGCCAGCGGGGGACTAGTCCACAATGAGCAGTTCTTC.

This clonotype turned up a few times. The CDR3 bases are TGCGCCAGCAGCCAAGGCGTGCTTGCCAGTGCCTACTATGGCTACACCTTC. Its translation is CASSQGVLASAYYGYTF. The chain recombines TRBV4-1 with TRBJ1-2; D call uncertain. The ends were cut back, 1 base at V and 3 bases at J, with 18 bases in the middle. Germline CDR1 and CDR2: MGHRA and YSYEKL. The CDR3 is 17 amino acids.

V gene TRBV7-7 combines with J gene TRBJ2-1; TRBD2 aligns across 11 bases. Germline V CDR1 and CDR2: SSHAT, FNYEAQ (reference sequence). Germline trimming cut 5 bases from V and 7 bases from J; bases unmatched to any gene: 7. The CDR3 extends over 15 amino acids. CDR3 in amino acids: CASSVGLAVGNEQFF. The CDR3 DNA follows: TGTGCCAGCAGCGTGGGACTAGCGGTTGGAAATGAGCAGTTCTTC.

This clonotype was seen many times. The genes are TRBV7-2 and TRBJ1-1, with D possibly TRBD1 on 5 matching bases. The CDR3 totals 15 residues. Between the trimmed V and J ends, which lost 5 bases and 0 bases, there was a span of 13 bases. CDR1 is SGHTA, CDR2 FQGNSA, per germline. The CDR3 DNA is TGTGCCAGCAGCAGTCAGGGCGTCATGAACACTGAAGCTTTCTTT. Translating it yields CASSSQGVMNTEAFF.

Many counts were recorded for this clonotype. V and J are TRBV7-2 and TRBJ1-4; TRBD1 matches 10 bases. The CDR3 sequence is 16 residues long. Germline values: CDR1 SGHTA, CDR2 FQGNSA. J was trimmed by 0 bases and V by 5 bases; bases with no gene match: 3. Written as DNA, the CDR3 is TGTGCCAGCAGCCGACAGGGGGCCGCAACTAATGAAAAACTGTTTTTT. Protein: CASSRQGAATNEKLFF.

The DNA for the CDR3 is TGTGCCACCCGGGATTCTGGGACTAGCGGGGGGGCCTCAGATACGCAGTATTTT. Protein: CATRDSGTSGGASDTQYF. V gene TRBV10-3 combines with J gene TRBJ2-3; 16 bases line up with TRBD2. The CDR3 runs 18 residues. Per the germline V gene, CDR1 is ENHRY and CDR2 is SYGVKD. J was trimmed by 4 bases and V by 10 bases; bases with no gene match: 14.